The 29 T cell receptor beta chains listed next were all sequenced from one sample in a study of blood T cell repertoires in COVID-19. Repertoires were generated with immunoSEQ multiplex PCR, while TCRdb's copy carries only in-frame clones and drops some. The table records fewer than 350,000 clones, approximately 86% of them present only once. The sequenced sample was peripheral blood. These receptors originate from a man aged 18 to 29 with active or convalescent COVID-19.

J is TRBJ1-1 and V is TRBV6-5; D is ambiguous. The CDR3 length is 14 residues. Germline CDR1 MNHEY, CDR2 SVGAGI. V was cut by 6 bases and J by 1 base, with 12 bases left in between. The CDR3 DNA follows: TGTGCCAGCAGCCGAAGTAGACAGAACACTGAAGCTTTCTTT. This gives the protein CASSRSRQNTEAFF.

The chain uses TRBV10-2 and TRBJ2-3; D possibly corresponds to TRBD2 (5 bases). The CDR3 consists of 16 residues. CDR1 and CDR2 from the germline V gene are WSHSY and SAAADI. Trimming removed 2 bases at V and 0 bases at J, with 12 bases between. DNA of the CDR3: TGCGCCAGCAGTGAGGGACGGCGGGTAAGCACAGATACGCAGTATTTT. Translating it yields CASSEGRRVSTDTQYF.

This clone was counted a few times. This chain uses TRBV27 with TRBJ1-1, with 8 bases aligning to TRBD1. This CDR3 contains 16 residues. The V and J ends lost 3 bases and 4 bases, in that order; junction bases with no gene match: 10. CDR1 MNHEY and CDR2 SMNVEV come from the germline V gene (reference sequence). The CDR3 spells CASSFRTGGPVTEAFF. As DNA, the CDR3 is TGTGCCAGCAGTTTTCGTACAGGGGGTCCGGTCACTGAAGCTTTCTTT.

Comments on this clone: At one end, the junction sequence differs from germline, possibly due to a read error. This chain's CDR3 is CASSDSRGLVSPLHF. CDR3 sequence (DNA): TGTGCCAGCAGTGACTCTAGGGGGCTTGTTTCACCCCTCCACTTT. The chain employs TRBV6-5 and TRBJ1-6; 7 nucleotides line up with TRBD1. The CDR3 is made up of 15 amino acids. Germline V gene lookup returns CDR1 MNHEY and CDR2 SVGAGI.

About this clone itself: Distinct nucleotide sequences in the sample also encode this CDR3. The J gene is TRBJ2-5, the V gene TRBV7-9; a possible D gene is TRBD1 (6 bases). Germline V CDR1 and CDR2: SEHNR, FQNEAQ (reference sequence). There are 14 residues in the CDR3. V lost 0 bases to trimming and J lost 1 base, with 6 bases between them. CDR3 region: CASSLAGGQETQYF. The CDR3 nucleotides read TGTGCCAGCAGCTTAGCAGGGGGCCAAGAGACCCAGTACTTC.

The chain has TRBV3-1 (or the pseudogene TRBV3-2) and TRBJ1-2, with 8 bases aligning to TRBD1. Germline lookup yields CDR1 LGHDT and CDR2 YNNKEL (reference sequence). The J segment lost 7 bases and the V segment lost 2 bases, leaving 12 bases of the junction unmatched. This CDR3 region has 16 residues. The DNA of the CDR3 is TGTGCCAGCAGCCAATACAACGTTCCAGGGGGCGCTGGCTACACCTTC. Its protein product is CASSQYNVPGGAGYTF.

This sequence joins TRBV11-2 and TRBJ2-7; 7 bases align to TRBD1. The germline gives CDR1 SGHAT, CDR2 FQNNGV. V was pared by 4 bases and J by 0 bases, with 9 bases of the junction left unmatched. The CDR3 contains 16 residues. This CDR3 is CASSWFWDSYSYEQYF. CDR3 DNA sequence: TGTGCCAGCAGCTGGTTCTGGGACAGCTACTCCTACGAGCAGTACTTC.

CDR3 DNA sequence: TGTGCCAGCAGTTCAGACAGGGAGTTCACTGAAGCTTTCTTT. It specifies CASSSDREFTEAFF. J is TRBJ1-1 and V is TRBV28, with 7 nucleotides matching TRBD1. The germline V gene has CDR1 MDHEN and CDR2 SYDVKM. This CDR3 spans 14 amino acids. V was pared by 4 bases and J by 4 bases, with 6 bases of the junction left unmatched.

This rearrangement joins TRBV7-9 to TRBJ2-3, with a possible D match to TRBD2 (6 bases). The V end was cut by 7 bases, the J end by 4 bases, with 9 bases between. Germline V gene sequence: CDR1 SEHNR, CDR2 FQNEAQ (reference sequence). CDR3 size: 12 residues. CDR3 nucleotide sequence: TGTGCCAGCATAGCTAGCGCAGATACGCAGTATTTT. Its protein product is CASIASADTQYF.

This clone was counted a single time. The chain employs TRBV7-2 and TRBJ1-3, with 10 bases matching TRBD1. The J segment lost 4 bases and the V segment lost 4 bases, leaving 4 bases of the junction unmatched. Germline V gives CDR1 SGHTA, CDR2 FQGNSA. The CDR3 is 15 residues long. The CDR3 sequence: CASSSWDRGGNTIYF. DNA for the CDR3: TGTGCCAGCAGCTCCTGGGACAGGGGAGGAAACACCATATATTTT.

The V and J genes are TRBV7-2 and TRBJ1-6; D is undetermined. CDR1 and CDR2 from the germline V gene are SGHTA and FQGNSA. There are 18 residues in the CDR3. With 1 base removed from V and 0 bases from J, the gap between germline ends came to 13 bases. The CDR3 region has the DNA TGTGCCAGCAGCTTAGTCGTCAGCGTGAGCTCCTATAATTCACCCCTCCACTTT. Its protein is CASSLVVSVSSYNSPLHF.

This chain's CDR3 is CASRPERTGYEKLFF. The DNA of the CDR3 is TGTGCCAGCAGACCAGAACGGACAGGGTATGAAAAACTGTTTTTT. The V and J genes are TRBV6-5 and TRBJ1-4; 8 nucleotides align to TRBD1. Germline-derived CDR1 and CDR2 are MNHEY and SVGAGI. J was trimmed by 6 bases and V by 6 bases; bases with no gene match: 9. The CDR3 is made up of 15 amino acids.

The rearrangement uses TRBV25-1 and TRBJ1-4; D is unclear. Between the trimmed V and J ends, which lost 3 bases and 4 bases, there was a span of 9 bases. The CDR3 has 14 amino acids. Germline V gives CDR1 MGHDK, CDR2 SYGVNS. DNA of the CDR3: TGTGCCAGCAGTGATAGAGGTTATAATGAAAAACTGTTTTTT. Translating gives CASSDRGYNEKLFF.

The rearrangement uses TRBV7-9 and TRBJ2-5, with a possible D match to TRBD1 (5 bases). CDR1 and CDR2 from the germline V gene are SEHNR and FQNEAQ (reference sequence). The ends were cut back, 4 bases at V and 7 bases at J, with 13 bases in the middle. This CDR3 comprises 13 residues. CDR3 nucleotides: TGTGCCAGCAGCTCCGACAGCTTGCGGACCCAGTACTTC. Protein product: CASSSDSLRTQYF.

J is TRBJ1-2 and V is TRBV5-6; TRBD1 matches at 9 bases. The CDR3 totals 13 residues. CDR1 is SGHDT and CDR2 is YYEEEE in the germline V gene. The trim removed 7 bases at V and 6 bases at J, leaving 7 bases unmatched. The CDR3 DNA is TGTGCCAGCGGAAAACAGGGGGCGAATGGCTACACCTTC. Translating gives CASGKQGANGYTF.

This chain uses TRBV4-1 with TRBJ1-1; D is undetermined. This CDR3 is built from 15 residues. Trimming left V 4 bases short and J 8 bases short, with 20 bases between. Germline V gene sequence: CDR1 MGHRA, CDR2 YSYEKL. The CDR3 loop is CASSPGSVSRPEAFF. For the CDR3, the DNA is TGCGCCAGCAGCCCCGGGAGTGTGTCCCGACCCGAAGCTTTCTTT.

This chain uses TRBV10-2 with TRBJ1-6, with D perhaps TRBD1 (5 bases). CDR1 and CDR2 from the germline V gene are WSHSY and SAAADI. V was pared by 0 bases and J by 2 bases, with 14 bases between. The CDR3 consists of 18 residues. For the CDR3, the DNA is TGCGCCAGCAGTGAGTCAGGGGTAGGGTCCACCTATAATTCACCCCTCCACTTT. It translates to CASSESGVGSTYNSPLHF.

The chain has TRBV7-3 and TRBJ2-3, with 8 bases lining up with TRBD2. Germline trimming cut 3 bases from V and 0 bases from J; bases unmatched to any gene: 5. This CDR3 has 16 residues. Germline V lookup: CDR1 SGHTA, CDR2 FQGTGA. The CDR3 spells CASSFQRGTSTDTQYF. The CDR3 DNA reads as TGTGCCAGCAGCTTCCAGCGGGGGACTAGCACAGATACGCAGTATTTT.

The chain joins TRBV3-1 (or the pseudogene TRBV3-2) to TRBJ1-6, with D uncertain. V lost 5 bases and J 0 bases, leaving 8 bases between the germline ends. Germline lookup yields CDR1 LGHDT and CDR2 YNNKEL (reference sequence). CDR3 length: 15 amino acids. CDR3 bases: TGTGCCAGCAGCGAAGGACTCTCCTATAATTCACCCCTCCACTTT. Translated: CASSEGLSYNSPLHF.

The chain is built from TRBV6-5 and TRBJ1-1; a possible D gene is TRBD1 (5 bases). This CDR3 comprises 13 residues. Germline CDR1 MNHEY, CDR2 SVGAGI. Trimming took 6 bases from V and 7 from J, leaving 15 bases between them. The chain's CDR3 is CASRPDNSYEAFF. Written as DNA, the CDR3 is TGTGCCAGCAGACCGGACAATAGCTATGAAGCTTTCTTT.

This clone was detected ten times or more. This chain joins TRBV27 and TRBJ2-6, with TRBD1 identical over 9 bases. V was pared by 7 bases and J by 2 bases, with 6 bases of the junction left unmatched. The V gene's germline CDR1 is MNHEY and CDR2 SMNVEV (reference sequence). CDR3 length: 16 residues. DNA of the CDR3: TGTGCCAGCACCTTTGGGGACAGGGCTGGGGCCAACGTCCTGACTTTC. Its protein product is CASTFGDRAGANVLTF.

V gene TRBV7-8 combines with J gene TRBJ2-7; 7 bases are shared with TRBD1. CDR1 is SGHVS, CDR2 FQNEAQ, per germline. Losses at the gene ends were 6 bases for V and 4 bases for J; bases not matched to a gene: 12. There are 15 residues in the CDR3. The DNA for the CDR3 is TGTGCCAGCAGTTCCCGGACAGGCGCCAATTACGAGCAGTACTTC. Its translation is CASSSRTGANYEQYF.

V and J are TRBV24-1 and TRBJ1-6, with 9 bases that match TRBD1. Trimming cost V 4 bases and J 8 bases; bases outside gene matches: 8. This CDR3 is 16 amino acids long. The germline gives CDR1 KGHDR, CDR2 SFDVKD. CDR3 region: CATSDTGQGIDSPLHF. For the CDR3, the DNA is TGTGCCACCAGTGACACCGGACAGGGGATCGATTCACCCCTCCACTTT.

The chain links TRBV3-1 (or the pseudogene TRBV3-2) to TRBJ1-1, with D possibly TRBD1 on 6 matching bases. CDR1 is LGHDT and CDR2 is YNNKEL in the germline V gene (reference sequence). The length of the CDR3 is 14 residues. V lost 4 bases and J 5 bases, leaving 14 bases between the germline ends. The DNA for the CDR3 is TGTGCCAGCAGCCGCAGGGGACAAATAACTGAAGCTTTCTTT. As protein: CASSRRGQITEAFF.

V gene TRBV27 combines with J gene TRBJ2-7; TRBD2 matches 10 bases. V lost 2 bases to trimming and J lost 1 base; unmatched junction nucleotides: 2. The CDR3 extends over 15 amino acids. Germline V gene data show CDR1 as MNHEY and CDR2 as SMNVEV (reference sequence). CDR3 bases: TGTGCCAGCAGTTTAGGAGCGGGGGGGTCCTACGAGCAGTACTTC. Translation gives CASSLGAGGSYEQYF.

This clone was found a few times. Other DNA sequences in the same sample also yield this CDR3. The chain uses TRBV6-5 and TRBJ2-7, with D maybe TRBD1 (6 bases). V was clipped by 2 bases and J by 0 bases, with 11 bases between them. Germline CDR1 is MNHEY and CDR2 is SVGAGI. CDR3 length equals 15 residues. CDR3 protein: CASSYVQGSSYEQYF. In DNA, the CDR3 is TGTGCCAGCAGTTACGTGCAGGGGAGCTCCTACGAGCAGTACTTC.

CDR3 loop: CASSLAPQYYGYTF. In nucleotides, the CDR3 is TGTGCCAGCAGCTTAGCGCCACAGTACTATGGCTACACCTTC. The rearrangement links TRBV7-8 to TRBJ1-2; D is ambiguous. The V end lost 0 bases, the J end lost 3 bases, and 8 bases lay between the germline ends. CDR1 is SGHVS, CDR2 FQNEAQ, per germline. The CDR3 extends over 14 amino acids.

V is TRBV5-8 and J is TRBJ1-4; TRBD1 matches 8 bases. The V gene's germline CDR1 is SGHTS and CDR2 YDEGEE. Trimming removed 4 bases from V and 0 bases from J; junction bases left unmatched: 5. This CDR3 is built from 16 residues. The CDR3 DNA follows: TGTGCCAGCAGCCGGGGACAGGCAGCAACTAATGAAAAACTGTTTTTT. Translation: CASSRGQAATNEKLFF. The full variable domain, with the rest looked up from reference TRBV5-8 and TRBJ1-4, is EAGVTQSPTHLIKTRGQQATLRCSPISGHTSVYWYQQALGLGLQFLLWYDEGEERNRGNFPPRFSGRQFPNYSSELNVNALELEDSALYLCASSRGQAATNEKLFFGSGTQLSVL.

The chain links TRBV4-3 to TRBJ1-2; D possibly corresponds to TRBD1 (6 bases). CDR3 size: 15 residues. The V gene lost 0 bases and the J gene lost 2 bases, with 10 bases spanning the gap. The germline CDR1 and CDR2 sequences are LGHNA and YSLEER. The CDR3 nucleotides are TGCGCCAGCAGCCAAGATACAGGGAGAAACTATGGCTACACCTTC. Translated: CASSQDTGRNYGYTF.